A single sample is the source of the 29 T cell receptor beta chains below, sequenced in a study of Graves' ophthalmopathy and Graves' hyperthyroidism (dated 2018 in TCRdb). Sequencing took place on an Illumina HiSeq 2000. For repertoire sequencing, TCR beta CDR3 regions were amplified from RNA transcripts. The first round of RT-PCR was done with HTBI primers and the Qiagen OneStep RT-PCR kit, and was followed by a second round of multiplex PCR, then size selection and purification. Using fastp trimming at Q25 and MiXCR clonotype assembly, TCRdb reanalyzed the public sequencing data and kept in-frame beta chains. Each CDR3 protein gets just one entry, which takes the most common genes and DNA from the rows behind it. The sample contains about 480,000 distinct CDR3 sequences, around 14% of them found a single time. The leading ten clones occupy about 9.4% of the sample. Sequencing was carried out using blood. These receptors originate from a woman in her twenties or thirties with Graves' ophthalmopathy. Donor details come from another sample of the same person, matched by shared clones.

At least ten counts were recorded for this clonotype. The V and J genes are TRBV11-2 and TRBJ1-5, with D hard to call. This CDR3 is 12 amino acids long. Germline CDR1 SGHAT, CDR2 FQNNGV. Trimming pared 5 bases from V and 7 bases from J, leaving 9 bases between. The CDR3: CASSKVGQPQHF. The DNA of the CDR3 is TGTGCCAGCAGCAAGGTGGGCCAGCCCCAGCATTTT.

In this sample, this clonotype turned up a few times. The chain combines TRBV12-3 or TRBV12-4 with TRBJ2-7; 7 bases line up with TRBD2. This CDR3 spans 12 amino acids. The trim removed 3 bases at V and 7 bases at J, leaving 3 bases unmatched. This CDR3 is CASSLWRGEQYF. Written as DNA, the CDR3 is TGTGCCAGCAGTTTGTGGCGGGGGGAGCAGTACTTC.

This clonotype was recorded a few times. The rearrangement links TRBV9 to TRBJ2-2; the match to TRBD1 covers 9 bases. With 4 bases clipped from V and 0 bases from J, the junction kept 13 bases outside the gene matches. The CDR3 totals 19 residues. The germline V gene encodes CDR1 SGDLS and CDR2 YYNGEE. The DNA for the CDR3 is TGTGCCAGCAGCCCGATCCTGGACAGGGGCCCGACGAACACCGGGGAGCTGTTTTTT. It yields the protein CASSPILDRGPTNTGELFF. The full variable domain, its missing parts supplied by reference TRBV9 and TRBJ2-2, is DSGVTQTPKHLITATGQRVTLRCSPRSGDLSVYWYQQSLDQGLQFLIQYYNGEERAKGNILERFSAQQFPDLHSELNLSSLELGDSALYFCASSPILDRGPTNTGELFFGEGSRLTVL.

This clonotype was recorded at least ten times. This clone may be a read error of a much larger clone one base away. The genes are TRBV6-1 and TRBJ1-2, with D possibly being TRBD1 (6 bases). Trimming pared 4 bases from V and 4 bases from J, leaving 16 bases between. CDR1 is MNHNS and CDR2 is SASEGT in the germline V gene. The CDR3 consists of 15 residues. In DNA form, the CDR3 reads TGTGCCAGCAGTGCCCAGCGGGACAATACCTATGGCTACACCTTC. Protein product: CASSAQRDNTYGYTF.

This clonotype was picked up many times. V gene TRBV2 combines with J gene TRBJ1-1, with TRBD1 identical over 7 bases. The CDR3 runs 16 residues. Germline V gene data show CDR1 as SNHLY and CDR2 as FYNNEI. With 6 bases clipped from V and 0 bases from J, the junction kept 10 bases outside the gene matches. The CDR3 nucleotides are TGTGCCAGCAGACCTACGGGACAGTACATGAACACTGAAGCTTTCTTT. Its protein product is CASRPTGQYMNTEAFF. Looking up the rest from reference TRBV2 and TRBJ1-1 gives the full variable domain: EPEVTQTPSHQVTQMGQEVILRCVPISNHLYFYWYRQILGQKVEFLVSFYNNEISEKSEIFDDQFSVERPDGSNFTLKIRSTKLEDSAMYFCASRPTGQYMNTEAFFGQGTRLTVV.

The rearrangement joins TRBV7-3 to TRBJ2-5; weak D call: TRBD2 (5 bases). This CDR3 region has 14 residues. Per the germline V gene, CDR1 is SGHTA and CDR2 is FQGTGA. V was pared by 3 bases and J by 0 bases, with 8 bases between. The CDR3 loop reads CASSFWTDQETQYF. The CDR3 DNA is TGTGCCAGCAGCTTTTGGACTGACCAAGAGACCCAGTACTTC.

This clonotype has more than one count but fewer than ten. The J gene is TRBJ2-2, the V gene TRBV12-3 or TRBV12-4; no definite D call. V was clipped by 2 bases and J by 1 base, with 8 bases between them. The CDR3 extends over 15 amino acids. The DNA for the CDR3 is TGTGCCAGCAGTTTATTCACGGTGAACACCGGGGAGCTGTTTTTT. It is translated as CASSLFTVNTGELFF.

This clonotype showed up many times. The genes are TRBV4-1 and TRBJ1-6; 11 nucleotides align to TRBD1. Trimming removed 1 base from V and 5 bases from J; junction bases left unmatched: 4. Germline loops: CDR1 MGHRA, CDR2 YSYEKL. The CDR3 is 17 amino acids. The CDR3 reads CASSQAPGQGDNSPLHF. The CDR3 coding sequence is TGCGCCAGCAGCCAAGCTCCGGGACAGGGGGATAATTCACCCCTCCACTTT.

The table lists this clonotype with many counts. The chain recombines TRBV9 with TRBJ2-7; D remains unclear. The CDR3 consists of 14 residues. Trimming took 4 bases from V and 1 from J, leaving 12 bases between them. Germline loops: CDR1 SGDLS, CDR2 YYNGEE. The CDR3 reads CASSLSSESYEQYF. Written as DNA, the CDR3 is TGTGCCAGCAGCCTAAGCTCGGAGTCCTACGAGCAGTACTTC. Together with reference TRBV9 and TRBJ2-7, the CDR3 gives the full variable domain: DSGVTQTPKHLITATGQRVTLRCSPRSGDLSVYWYQQSLDQGLQFLIQYYNGEERAKGNILERFSAQQFPDLHSELNLSSLELGDSALYFCASSLSSESYEQYFGPGTRLTVT.

The chain couples TRBV6-2 or TRBV6-3 to TRBJ2-2, with D tentatively TRBD1 or TRBD2 (6 bases each). Per germline, CDR1 MNHEY and CDR2 SVGEGT. This CDR3 has 15 amino acids. V was cut by 3 bases and J by 4 bases, with 12 bases left in between. The CDR3 region has the DNA TGTGCCAGCAGTTATGAGGGGGGTCCCACCGGGGAGCTGTTTTTT. Its translation: CASSYEGGPTGELFF.

This chain joins TRBV20-1 and TRBJ1-2; TRBD1 is a possible D gene (5 bases). The V end lost 6 bases, the J end lost 6 bases, and 14 bases lay between the germline ends. Per the germline V gene, CDR1 is DFQATT and CDR2 is SNEGSKA (reference sequence). There are 12 residues in the CDR3. The CDR3 loop is CSAPPGAHGYTF. In nucleotides, the CDR3 is TGCAGTGCCCCCCCCGGGGCCCATGGCTACACCTTC.

In its sample, this clonotype was seen many times. The chain links TRBV6-5 to TRBJ2-5; tentatively, D is TRBD2 (5 bases). The CDR3 is made up of 13 amino acids. Per germline, CDR1 MNHEY and CDR2 SVGAGI. The ends were cut back, 8 bases at V and 1 base at J, with 11 bases in the middle. This CDR3 is CASVPRGQETQYF. For the CDR3, the DNA is TGTGCCAGCGTTCCTCGGGGCCAAGAGACCCAGTACTTC.

This clonotype was detected many times. The CDR3: CSARDRDTFTGGAIGSPLHF. The CDR3 bases are TGCAGTGCTAGAGACCGTGACACTTTTACAGGGGGTGCGATAGGTTCACCCCTCCACTTT. This chain connects TRBV20-1 to TRBJ1-6; 8 bases line up with TRBD1. CDR3 length: 20 amino acids. The junction had 22 bases not matched to a gene; V was cut back by 0 bases and J by 9 bases. Germline values: CDR1 DFQATT, CDR2 SNEGSKA (reference sequence).

As to this clonotype: A read error may explain this, as a much larger clone is one base away. The V and J genes are TRBV27 and TRBJ1-1, with 7 bases lining up with TRBD1. In germline, CDR1 is MNHEY, CDR2 SMNVEV (reference sequence). The length of the CDR3 is 14 residues. The J segment lost 1 base and the V segment lost 10 bases, leaving 9 bases of the junction unmatched. CDR3 amino acids: CAITQQGWNTEAFF. In DNA form, the CDR3 reads TGTGCCATCACCCAACAGGGGTGGAACACTGAAGCTTTCTTT.

The J gene is TRBJ2-7, the V gene TRBV20-1; D is perhaps TRBD2 (5 bases). Trimming shortened V by 4 bases and J by 0 bases, and 13 bases separated the two germline ends. The CDR3 loop spans 14 amino acids. Germline CDR1 and CDR2: DFQATT and SNEGSKA (reference sequence). The CDR3 loop is CSAMGESSSYEQYF. CDR3 coding DNA: TGCAGTGCTATGGGAGAATCGAGCTCCTACGAGCAGTACTTC.

This clonotype was counted ten times or more. The chain links TRBV7-2 to TRBJ2-7; D might be TRBD2 (5 bases). CDR3 length: 15 residues. Trimming shortened V by 1 base and J by 6 bases, and 16 bases separated the two germline ends. Germline CDR1 and CDR2: SGHTA and FQGNSA. The CDR3 region is CASSLGSRRAREQYF. The CDR3 nucleotides read TGTGCCAGCAGCTTAGGCAGCAGGCGGGCTCGCGAGCAGTACTTC.

This clonotype was recorded a few times. The V call is TRBV5-1, the J call TRBJ2-2; a possible D gene is TRBD2 (5 bases). Between the trimmed V and J ends, which lost 4 bases and 5 bases, there was a span of 15 bases. Germline values: CDR1 SGHRS, CDR2 YFSETQ. The CDR3 has 15 residues. CDR3 DNA sequence: TGCGCCAGCAGCCCTGGGCTAGCAGTTACCGGGGAGCTGTTTTTT. Amino acid sequence: CASSPGLAVTGELFF.

At least ten counts were recorded for this clonotype. This chain connects TRBV5-1 to TRBJ1-1; D gene unclear. The CDR3 spans 14 residues. The ends were cut back, 3 bases at V and 1 base at J, with 10 bases in the middle. CDR1 and CDR2 from the germline V gene are SGHRS and YFSETQ. The CDR3 loop is CASSSPSGNTEAFF. The CDR3 nucleotides are TGCGCCAGCAGCTCCCCCTCGGGGAACACTGAAGCTTTCTTT.

The chain combines TRBV3-1 with TRBJ2-7, with D tentatively TRBD2 (5 bases). Deletions cut 4 bases from V and 5 bases from J, with 21 bases between. The length of the CDR3 is 16 residues. The germline CDR1 and CDR2 sequences are LGHDT and YNNKEL (reference sequence). The chain's CDR3 is CASSLESGSLFNEQYF. In DNA form, the CDR3 reads TGTGCCAGCAGCCTCGAGTCGGGGAGTTTGTTCAACGAGCAGTACTTC.

This clonotype was detected a few times. The chain uses TRBV20-1 and TRBJ2-2; D might be TRBD2 (5 bases). Germline V gives CDR1 DFQATT, CDR2 SNEGSKA (reference sequence). V lost 6 bases to trimming and J lost 5 bases, with 19 bases between them. The CDR3 runs to 15 residues. The CDR3 coding sequence is TGCAGTGCCACCCCTGGACGGGTAGCGACCGGGGAGCTGTTTTTT. It codes for CSATPGRVATGELFF.

This clonotype has ten or more counts. The genes are TRBV11-1 and TRBJ2-5; 7 bases align to TRBD1. Unmatched junction bases numbered 11, after V lost 9 bases and J lost 7 bases. The CDR3 consists of 13 residues. CDR1 and CDR2 from the germline V gene are SGHAT and FQDESV (reference sequence). The CDR3 here is CASSAGQERTQYF. The CDR3 DNA sequence: TGTGCCAGTTCTGCTGGACAGGAGAGGACCCAGTACTTC.

This clonotype was counted only a few times. The V and J genes are TRBV3-1 and TRBJ2-7; TRBD2 matches 14 bases. This CDR3 has 16 amino acids. Germline assignment: CDR1 LGHDT and CDR2 YNNKEL (reference sequence). V lost 4 bases to trimming and J lost 6 bases; unmatched junction nucleotides: 8. CDR3 sequence: CASSPGLAGVVFEQYF. CDR3 DNA sequence: TGTGCCAGCAGCCCGGGACTAGCGGGAGTAGTTTTCGAGCAGTACTTC.

This clonotype appeared many times. This chain uses TRBV20-1 with TRBJ2-5, with TRBD2 matching over 11 bases. The germline gives CDR1 DFQATT, CDR2 SNEGSKA (reference sequence). V shed 2 bases, J shed 1 base, and the junction held 6 bases outside the gene matches. The CDR3 runs to 16 residues. CDR3 sequence reads: CSARITSGGTQETQYF. The CDR3 DNA follows: TGCAGTGCTAGAATCACTAGCGGGGGCACCCAAGAGACCCAGTACTTC.

This clonotype has a count of ten or more. CDR3 residues: CASRDPDSYEQYF. CDR3 DNA sequence: TGTGCCAGCAGGGACCCAGACTCCTACGAGCAGTACTTC. The chain has TRBV28 and TRBJ2-7, with no clear D. Between the trimmed V and J ends, which lost 6 bases and 0 bases, there was a span of 9 bases. Germline-derived CDR1 and CDR2 are MDHEN and SYDVKM. CDR3 length equals 13 residues.

In this sample, this clonotype turned up many times. This chain connects TRBV2 to TRBJ2-7; 8 positions match TRBD2. Per the germline V gene, CDR1 is SNHLY and CDR2 is FYNNEI. J was trimmed by 7 bases and V by 4 bases; bases with no gene match: 6. The CDR3 runs to 13 residues. The CDR3 DNA reads as TGTGCCAGCAGTGTAACTAGCGGCCTAGAGCAGTACTTC. This sequence encodes CASSVTSGLEQYF.

This clonotype was seen repeatedly, ten times or more. This sequence joins TRBV28 and TRBJ1-6; D is unresolved. The V gene lost 4 bases and the J gene lost 0 bases, with 7 bases spanning the gap. This CDR3 spans 15 amino acids. Germline V lookup: CDR1 MDHEN, CDR2 SYDVKM. CDR3 DNA: TGTGCCAGCAGTTCCCGGGGCTCCTATAATTCACCCCTCCACTTT. Its protein product is CASSSRGSYNSPLHF.

This clonotype was detected many times. The V call is TRBV12-3 or TRBV12-4, the J call TRBJ2-7, with 9 bases lining up with TRBD2. Losses at the gene ends were 3 bases for V and 2 bases for J; bases not matched to a gene: 5. The CDR3 length is 15 residues. The chain's CDR3 is CASSLSLAGPYEQYF. CDR3 nucleotide sequence: TGTGCCAGCAGTTTGAGTCTAGCGGGACCCTACGAGCAGTACTTC.

This clonotype was counted many times. The chain couples TRBV6-2 or TRBV6-3 to TRBJ2-7; TRBD1 matches 9 bases. Germline CDR1 is MNHEY and CDR2 is SVGEGT. The J segment lost 7 bases and the V segment lost 5 bases, leaving 6 bases of the junction unmatched. This CDR3 is built from 13 residues. CDR3 residues: CASSQGQGQEQYF. The CDR3, as DNA: TGTGCCAGCAGTCAAGGACAGGGGCAGGAGCAGTACTTC.

Ten or more counts support this clonotype. This chain connects TRBV6-4 to TRBJ1-5, with 11 bases identical to TRBD1. Germline V gene data show CDR1 as MRHNA and CDR2 as SNTAGT. The J segment lost 1 base and the V segment lost 7 bases, leaving 9 bases of the junction unmatched. This CDR3 contains 17 residues. The CDR3 DNA reads TGTGCCAGCAACCCGGGACAGGGGGAATTGAGCAATCAGCCCCAGCATTTT. It specifies CASNPGQGELSNQPQHF.